This T cell receptor (beta chain) comes out of a study of long-term antiretroviral therapy in people with HIV. Findings and caveats of the study: Upon ART, diversity increased but remained lower than transplant donor controls.

Looked up from germline, CDR1 is SEHNR and CDR2 is FQNEAQ (reference sequence). The CDR3 length is 16 residues. V was pared by 5 bases and J by 3 bases, with 20 bases between. It was version v3.0 of the immunoSEQ assay that was run at survey level. The data were produced by immunoSEQ multiplex PCR, yet TCRdb's version contains in-frame clones alone and is incomplete. Here the sample spans over 5,500 clones, approximately 85% being singletons. This clone was found once. No antigen is known for it. This sequence joins TRBV7-9 and TRBJ2-7; D is perhaps TRBD1 or TRBD2 (6 bases each). The TCR comes from a woman aged 45-59 years with HIV. This specimen was unsorted PBMCs, taken 3.7 years after starting antiretroviral therapy. The CDR3 DNA reads TGTGCCAGCAGCCCGCGTGTTTTAGGGGGGCTCTACGAGCAGTACTTC. It is translated as CASSPRVLGGLYEQYF.